The 22 T cell receptor beta chains below all came from one sample that was sequenced in a study of monozygotic twins with inflammatory bowel disease. With the 5' RACE reads reprocessed, TCRdb shows one record per CDR3 protein and no DNA. The sample has some 190,000 distinct CDR3 sequences, and its top ten clones hold 7.7%. What was sequenced was blood. These receptors originate from a human donor with ulcerative colitis or Crohn's disease, or a healthy co-twin of an affected twin (not recorded which).

This chain links TRBV7-3 with TRBJ2-2; the D gene TCRdb calls, TRBD1, cannot be checked with no DNA. CDR1 SGHTA and CDR2 FQGTGA come from the germline V gene. The CDR3 has 15 residues. The chain's CDR3 is CASSPRPRDTGELFF.

This CDR3 is CASSYQGATEAFF. This chain uses TRBV7-2 with TRBJ1-1; as DNA is missing, the TRBD1 call by TCRdb cannot be tested. The CDR3 totals 13 residues. CDR1 is SGHTA and CDR2 is FQGNSA in the germline V gene.

This rearrangement joins TRBV5-5 to TRBJ2-7; no DNA is available, so the TRBD2 call from TCRdb remains unchecked. This CDR3 has 15 amino acids. Germline CDR1 and CDR2: SGHKS and YYEKEE (reference sequence). The CDR3 protein is CASRSGTSGFYEQYF.

V gene TRBV7-2 combines with J gene TRBJ2-5; TCRdb indicates TRBD1, and absent DNA this call remains unverified. Germline assignment: CDR1 SGHTA and CDR2 FQGNSA. This CDR3 has 15 amino acids. The CDR3 loop is CASSSYRDYQETQYF.

The chain has TRBV6-5 and TRBJ2-7; TCRdb's D gene call, TRBD2, goes unchecked for lack of DNA. The CDR3 is 15 amino acids. CDR1 is MNHEY and CDR2 is SVGAGI in the germline V gene. The CDR3 region is CASSSLASGAYEQYF.

CDR3: CASSSGQAQETQYF. The V and J genes are TRBV5-1 and TRBJ2-5; TCRdb's D call, TRBD1, is unchecked because there is no DNA. Germline V CDR1 and CDR2: SGHRS, YFSETQ. This CDR3 comprises 14 residues.

CDR3 sequence: CATRTVTQETQYF. This rearrangement joins TRBV10-3 to TRBJ2-5; the D call from TCRdb, TRBD1, cannot be confirmed without DNA. CDR3 length: 13 residues. Germline V gene data show CDR1 as ENHRY and CDR2 as SYGVKD.

This CDR3 is CSVTPRGYDEQYF. This sequence joins TRBV29-1 and TRBJ2-7; TCRdb's D call, TRBD1, is unchecked because there is no DNA. Germline values: CDR1 SQVTM, CDR2 ANQGSEA. There are 13 residues in the CDR3.

This rearrangement joins TRBV10-3 to TRBJ2-2; TCRdb's D call of TRBD1 is untestable without DNA. This CDR3 contains 18 residues. Germline CDR1 ENHRY, CDR2 SYGVKD. This CDR3 reads CAISESPGQGPNTGELFF.

V usage is TRBV19 and J usage is TRBJ2-2; as DNA is missing, the TRBD2 call by TCRdb cannot be tested. Germline V gene sequence: CDR1 LNHDA, CDR2 SQIVND (reference sequence). The CDR3 runs to 17 residues. The CDR3 loop is CATPRTSGSVDTGELFF. The variable domain in full, completed from reference TRBV19 and TRBJ2-2, reads DGGITQSPKYLFRKEGQNVTLSCEQNLNHDAMYWYRQDPGQGLRLIYYSQIVNDFQKGDIAEGYSVSREKKESFPLTVTSAQKNPTAFYLCATPRTSGSVDTGELFFGEGSRLTVL.

The rearrangement uses TRBV18 and TRBJ2-7; TCRdb outputs TRBD2, but without DNA this stays unchecked. The CDR3 sequence is 15 residues long. Germline V gene data show CDR1 as KGHSH and CDR2 as LQKENI. The CDR3 loop reads CASSLNPTSGVEQYF.

The chain links TRBV5-1 to TRBJ1-1. Germline V gives CDR1 SGHRS, CDR2 YFSETQ. The CDR3 runs to 14 residues. The CDR3 here is CASSPSLGNTEAFF.

This sequence joins TRBV12-3 or TRBV12-4 and TRBJ1-2. This CDR3 is built from 13 residues. The CDR3 loop is CASSDLAGYGYTF.

The V gene is TRBV14, the J gene TRBJ2-4; the D call from TCRdb, TRBD1, cannot be confirmed without DNA. CDR3 length: 13 amino acids. Germline V lookup: CDR1 SGHDN, CDR2 FVKESK. The CDR3 here is CASSPDRGDIQYF.

V and J are TRBV5-1 and TRBJ1-1; TCRdb reports TRBD1, a call that lacks DNA to check it against. This CDR3 comprises 15 residues. Germline values: CDR1 SGHRS, CDR2 YFSETQ. CDR3 region: CASSLEGRTGGKAFF.

The V and J genes are TRBV10-3 and TRBJ1-2; TCRdb selects TRBD1, and the lack of DNA leaves this call unchecked. This CDR3 has 13 amino acids. The germline gives CDR1 ENHRY, CDR2 SYGVKD. The CDR3 here is CAITETEAGGYTF.

The chain has TRBV20-1 and TRBJ1-1. The CDR3 loop spans 13 amino acids. The germline V gene has CDR1 DFQATT and CDR2 SNEGSKA (reference sequence). CDR3 loop: CSASRQSHTEAFF.

This rearrangement joins TRBV6-5 to TRBJ2-7. The CDR3 sequence is 13 residues long. CDR1 and CDR2 (germline): MNHEY, SVGAGI. CDR3: CASSSWDSYEQYF.

The V and J genes are TRBV5-1 and TRBJ1-2; TCRdb reports TRBD1, a call that lacks DNA to check it against. From germline, CDR1 is SGHRS and CDR2 YFSETQ. This CDR3 has 13 residues. CDR3 in amino acids: CASSSEGINGYTF. Combining the CDR3 with reference TRBV5-1 and TRBJ1-2 gives the whole variable domain KAGVTQTPRYLIKTRGQQVTLSCSPISGHRSVSWYQQTPGQGLQFLFEYFSETQRNKGNFPGRFSGRQFSNSRSEMNVSTLELGDSALYLCASSSEGINGYTFGSGTRLTVV.

The V and J genes are TRBV29-1 and TRBJ2-5; TCRdb selects TRBD1, and the lack of DNA leaves this call unchecked. Germline V CDR1 and CDR2: SQVTM, ANQGSEA. The CDR3 extends over 12 amino acids. CDR3 in amino acids: CSVDGGAETQYF.

CDR3 region: CASSVGTGGNSPLHF. This sequence joins TRBV7-3 and TRBJ1-6; the TCRdb D gene call, TRBD1, has no DNA to confirm it. Germline CDR1 reads SGHTA; CDR2 reads FQGTGA. The CDR3 consists of 15 residues.

This rearrangement joins TRBV7-8 to TRBJ2-2; TCRdb selects TRBD2, and the lack of DNA leaves this call unchecked. The CDR3 runs to 20 residues. Germline V gene data show CDR1 as SGHVS and CDR2 as FQNEAQ. The chain's CDR3 is CASSLPRGASSATNTGELFF.